This T cell receptor beta chain was found in a study of beta chain features in type 1 diabetes (dated by TCRdb to the late 2010s). Notes on the research overall: No differences in mean age, gender distribution, total cell number or subset yield were found between patients and healthy donors. Across all samples, some 100,000,000 sorted cells were examined, and cell number per subset correlated strongly with RNA yield. In the study, recently diagnosed type 1 diabetes patients and matched healthy donors were compared on the TCRB repertoires of their sorted circulating CD4+ T cell subsets. Naive and central memory subsets were obtained from all 30 or so donors, but regulatory and stem cell-like memory subsets were isolated from only 8 patients and 8 healthy donors.

Each donor gave one peripheral blood draw, averaging approximately 120 mL, which was collected into heparinised tubes. Naive, central memory, regulatory and stem cell-like memory CD4+ T cells were sorted on a BD FACSAria II using a panel including CD45RO, CCR7, CD25, CD127, CD95 and CD27. A purity above 95% was achieved for all sorted populations. PBMCs were isolated right away by Lymphoprep density gradient centrifugation and were stained directly, without culture. So that batch effects would be minimized, each experiment stained and sorted samples in pairs, pairing one healthy donor with one patient. The research as a whole found: PCR may preferentially amplify shorter templates, but because patient and control samples were amplified and corrected together, any resulting skew would affect both groups equally. Sequencing cDNA rather than genomic DNA could over-represent highly expressing activated cells, although activation and CD3 levels did not differ between groups. Only small numbers of individuals were included in the HLA sub-analyses, which left unresolved whether HLA type had any influence on TCRB rearrangement. A moderate but significant shortening of TCRB CDR3 length was observed in type 1 diabetes patients in all four CD4+ subsets. Naive, central memory and regulatory TCRB repertoires appeared more similar among patients than among healthy donors. Fewer insertions and more nucleotide deletions at VDJ recombination sites were observed in patients with type 1 diabetes, implying thymic rearrangement abnormalities.

The entire amount of isolated RNA was reverse transcribed using the High Capacity cDNA Reverse Transcription Kit, so the sequenced TCRB transcripts were expressed ones. Deep immunoSEQ sequencing was performed on naive, central memory and regulatory T cell samples, with an average of about 4 million total reads per sample. Sorted cells were lysed in RLT buffer and RNA was extracted with DNase-treated RNeasy Micro or Mini kits, depending on cell number. Each cell subset was processed separately to prevent cross-contamination, with patient and healthy donor samples processed together. The immunoSEQ multiplex PCR was used to amplify TCRB sequences from cDNA, generating 87-bp fragments that spanned the CDR3 region. Sequencing of the amplicons was done on the Illumina HiSeq platform. From the authors' description of their analysis: PCR bias was corrected computationally using synthetic template baselines, and reads within Hamming distance 2 were collapsed, with unmergeable singletons discarded. Reads were aligned to IMGT to assign V, D and J genes, CDR3 length, and insertions or deletions at six rearrangement sites. Clonotype counts were normalized to sorted cell number within each subset before computing true diversity and Gini coefficients with the tcR R package. Repertoire sharing was quantified using the overlap coefficient calculated on TCRB nucleotide sequences. As a proxy for the pre-selection repertoire, out-of-frame TCRB sequences from naive cells were analyzed. What TCRdb holds here is the immuneACCESS table cut down to in-frame rearrangements. Part of the clones is not present; checked against another copy, under half of the missing clones reflect an unresolved V gene, and the others are unexplained. That table is the source of V, J and clone size, and D and trimming were worked out from the DNA. Within this sample are roughly 500,000 clones, with about 10% of them counted one time only. The ten top clones hold less than 0.06% of the sample.

Relative to germline, V is 4 bases shorter and J is 1 base shorter, with 10 bases between their ends. CDR1 and CDR2 (LGHNA, YNFKEQ) derive from the germline V gene. Counted from cysteine to phenylalanine, this CDR3 has 14 amino acids. Solely the CDR3 DNA is kept, with 42 bases framed from the first base. This clone was recorded a few times. The antigen it recognizes is unknown. No per-base quality is available; no much larger clone lies one base away. The sequence links TRBV4-2 to TRBJ1-1; a weak D assignment points to TRBD1 (5 bases agree). Sequenced material: naive CD4+ T cells from blood. The sample's cell subset or site, from its label and the paper: true naive CD4+ T cells. The receptor was isolated from a woman under 30 in good health. Here the CDR3 is given as CASSPAGRNTEAFF. The nucleotide sequence reads as follows: TGTGCCAGCAGCCCCGCGGGGCGGAACACTGAAGCTTTCTTT.